A selection of T cell receptor beta chains follows, all from one sample in a study of T cells expressing NK-cell markers. TCRdb reprocessed the 5' RACE reads and stores each CDR3 protein as one record, lacking DNA. In total, the table holds about 460,000 distinct CDR3 sequences. The sequencing input was blood T cells: a sorted CD56 or NKG2C T cell subset, CD4+ or CD8+ T cells, or bulk PBMC T cells (not recorded which). The source is a woman aged 45-59 years in good health. CDR3s include the opening cysteine and the closing phenylalanine or tryptophan. The order of the fields is J gene, V gene, CDR3 protein.

>TRBJ1-5|TRBV2
CASRGDGESPQHF
>TRBJ2-7|TRBV3-1
CASSATGSIYEQYF
>TRBJ1-3|TRBV12-3/TRBV12-4
CASTLAVGAGNTIYF
>TRBJ2-1|TRBV7-7
CASSLARTAWDEQFF
>TRBJ1-4|TRBV2
CASSGRPRAWEKLFF
>TRBJ2-7|TRBV20-1
CSARDSEGLAGRYEQYF
>TRBJ2-7|TRBV6-6
CASGGRGYEQYF
>TRBJ1-5|TRBV3-1
CASSQRWAAAEPQHF
>TRBJ1-4|TRBV7-8
CASSPTDEKLFF
>TRBJ2-2|TRBV25-1
CASSGSNTGELFF
>TRBJ2-3|TRBV5-1
CASSLAAGATDTQYF
>TRBJ1-2|TRBV12-3/TRBV12-4
CASSLGGSPFNYGYTF